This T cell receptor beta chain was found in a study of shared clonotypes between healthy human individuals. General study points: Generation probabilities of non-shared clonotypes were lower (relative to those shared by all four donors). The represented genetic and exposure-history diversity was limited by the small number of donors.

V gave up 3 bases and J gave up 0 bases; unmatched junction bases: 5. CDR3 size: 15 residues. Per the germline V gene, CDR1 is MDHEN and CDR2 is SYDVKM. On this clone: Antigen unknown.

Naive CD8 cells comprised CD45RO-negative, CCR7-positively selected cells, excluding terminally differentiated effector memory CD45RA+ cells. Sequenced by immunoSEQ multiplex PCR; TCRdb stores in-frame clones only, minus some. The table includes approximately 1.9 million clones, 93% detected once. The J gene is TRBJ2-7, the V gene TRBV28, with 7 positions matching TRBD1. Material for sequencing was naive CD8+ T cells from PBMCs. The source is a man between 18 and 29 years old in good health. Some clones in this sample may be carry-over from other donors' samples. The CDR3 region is CASSFRQGVSYEQYF. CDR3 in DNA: TGTGCCAGCAGTTTTCGGCAGGGGGTCTCCTACGAGCAGTACTTC.